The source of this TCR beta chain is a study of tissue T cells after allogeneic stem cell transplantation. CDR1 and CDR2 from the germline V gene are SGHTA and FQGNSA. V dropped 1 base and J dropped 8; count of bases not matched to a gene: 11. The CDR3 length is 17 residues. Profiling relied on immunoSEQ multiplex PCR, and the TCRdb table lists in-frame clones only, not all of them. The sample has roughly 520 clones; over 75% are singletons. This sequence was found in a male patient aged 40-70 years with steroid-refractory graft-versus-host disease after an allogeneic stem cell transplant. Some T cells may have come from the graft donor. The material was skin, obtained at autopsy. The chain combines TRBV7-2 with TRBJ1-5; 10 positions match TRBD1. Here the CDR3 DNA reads TGTGCCAGCAGCTTAGGGGGGTTAAGGGACAGGGGAAAGCCCCAGCATTTT. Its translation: CASSLGGLRDRGKPQHF.